These T cell receptor beta chains were read from a single sample in a study of beta chain features in type 1 diabetes. Profiled with immunoSEQ multiplex PCR; TCRdb holds only in-frame clones, not every one. The sample has 230,000 or so clones, 16% seen once. The material sequenced was naive CD4+ T cells from blood. These receptors originate from a man in his thirties or forties with type 1 diabetes. Both conserved end residues are part of each CDR3. D genes are given only for firm matches. The size entry is marked missing in some rows and otherwise reads once, few, many or a size class.

clone size	CDR3 length	V gene	D gene	J gene	CDR3 DNA	CDR3 protein
.	16	TRBV11-2	TRBD1	TRBJ2-1	TGTGCCAGCAGCTTAGTTCCCGGGACAGCTGGCGGTGAGCAGTTCTTC	CASSLVPGTAGGEQFF
.	14	TRBV30	.	TRBJ1-2	TGTGCCTGGAGGCGACAGTACATCTTCTATGGCTACACCTTC	CAWRRQYIFYGYTF
.	14	TRBV7-8	.	TRBJ2-3	TGTGCCAGCAGCTTAGGGGTGAACACAGATACGCAGTATTTT	CASSLGVNTDTQYF
.	14	TRBV7-6	.	TRBJ1-4	TGTGCCAGCAGCTTATTGTCTCGTAATGAAAAACTGTTTTTT	CASSLLSRNEKLFF
few	13	TRBV29-1	TRBD1	TRBJ1-2	TGCAGCGCTGAGGACAGGGGAGGCTATGGCTACACCTTC	CSAEDRGGYGYTF
.	14	TRBV18	.	TRBJ2-1	TGTGCCAGCTCACCACCGGGCCTTAGATCTGAGCAGTTCTTC	CASSPPGLRSEQFF
few	11	TRBV6-6	.	TRBJ2-1	TGTGCCAGCAGTTACATCAATGAGCAGTTCTTC	CASSYINEQFF
.	15	TRBV28	TRBD2	TRBJ2-7	TGTGCCAGCAGTTTCCTAGCGGGAGGTTACAACGAGCAGTACTTC	CASSFLAGGYNEQYF
few	12	TRBV30	TRBD1	TRBJ2-7	TGTGCCTGGGAACAGGGGGCCGACGAGCAGTACTTC	CAWEQGADEQYF
few	11	TRBV30	.	TRBJ2-7	TGTGCCTGGACGGCGGGTTACGAGCAGTACTTC	CAWTAGYEQYF
few	15	TRBV28	.	TRBJ2-1	TGTGCCAGCATTCCAAACCCGGGACGAAACAATGAGCAGTTCTTC	CASIPNPGRNNEQFF
few	13	TRBV7-9	.	TRBJ2-1	TGTGCCAGCAGCCTTTTTCAGGGTAATGAGCAGTTCTTC	CASSLFQGNEQFF
.	15	TRBV7-9	.	TRBJ2-1	TGTGCCAGCTCTCCCACGGGTAACTCCTACAATGAGCAGTTCTTC	CASSPTGNSYNEQFF
many	13	TRBV2	.	TRBJ1-5	TGTGCCAGCACCACGGTGGAGAATCAGCCCCAGCATTTT	CASTTVENQPQHF
few	16	TRBV18	.	TRBJ2-5	TGTGCCAGCTCACGGAACCTCGCCACAGGGTTGGAGACCCAGTACTTC	CASSRNLATGLETQYF
.	10	TRBV7-9	.	TRBJ2-7	TGTGCCAGCGGGGACTACGAGCAGTACTTC	CASGDYEQYF
many	11	TRBV2	.	TRBJ2-4	TGTGCCAGTACACTGGAAAACATTCAGTACTTC	CASTLENIQYF
few	12	TRBV15	.	TRBJ1-4	TGTGCCACCAGCCGAGGGGGTGAAAAACTGTTTTTT	CATSRGGEKLFF
few	15	TRBV18	.	TRBJ2-1	TGTGCCAGCTCACCACCTTCTGGCCCCTACAATGAGCAGTTCTTC	CASSPPSGPYNEQFF
once	12	TRBV6-1	.	TRBJ2-7	TGTGCCAGCAGTGAAGACCCCTACGAGCAGTACTTC	CASSEDPYEQYF
few	15	TRBV30	TRBD1	TRBJ2-1	TGTGCCTGGACGGCCGGGACAGGGTATGACAATGAGCAGTTCTTC	CAWTAGTGYDNEQFF
.	15	TRBV4-2	.	TRBJ1-4	TGTGCCAGCAGCCCGCCGGGACGGCATAATGAAAAACTGTTTTTT	CASSPPGRHNEKLFF
.	14	TRBV11-2	.	TRBJ1-4	TGTGCCAGCAGTACGGGGCAGGGTAGAGAAAAACTGTTTTTT	CASSTGQGREKLFF
few	12	TRBV27	.	TRBJ2-7	TGTGCCAGCAGTTTAAATAGCTACGAGCAGTACTTC	CASSLNSYEQYF
.	14	TRBV6-6	.	TRBJ2-3	TGTGCCAGCAGCCCCTCCGCGAGCACAGATACGCAGTATTTT	CASSPSASTDTQYF
.	15	TRBV6-5	.	TRBJ2-3	TGTGCCAGCAGTTACGGCCAGGGGAGCACAGATACGCAGTATTTT	CASSYGQGSTDTQYF
.	15	TRBV27	TRBD2	TRBJ2-7	TGTGCCAGCAGACCCCCAGCCGCGGGAGGGAACGAGCAGTACTTC	CASRPPAAGGNEQYF
.	11	TRBV30	.	TRBJ1-1	TGTGCCTGCTCTAAGAAGGATGAAGCTTTCTTT	CACSKKDEAFF
few	14	TRBV29-1	.	TRBJ2-3	TGCAGCGCCCGAGGGACAACGAACACAGATACGCAGTATTTT	CSARGTTNTDTQYF
.	14	TRBV5-1	.	TRBJ1-1	TGCGCCAGCAGCCGACGGGTCGAGAACACTGAAGCTTTCTTT	CASSRRVENTEAFF
.	15	TRBV6-5	.	TRBJ2-1	TGTGCCAGCAGTTACTCTCCCAGGGCCGCCGATGAGCAGTTCTTC	CASSYSPRAADEQFF
.	16	TRBV7-2	TRBD2	TRBJ2-5	TGTGCCAGCAGCTTAGCGCGGCTAGCGGGAGACGAGACCCAGTACTTC	CASSLARLAGDETQYF
.	13	TRBV25-1	.	TRBJ2-7	TGTGCCAGCAGTGAACGAACGGCTTACGAGCAGTACTTC	CASSERTAYEQYF
few	12	TRBV6-5	.	TRBJ2-5	TGTGCCAGCAGTTCGGAGCGTGGGACCCAGTACTTC	CASSSERGTQYF
few	15	TRBV28	.	TRBJ2-3	TGTGCCAGCAGTCTCATCGTGGGCTCAGTAGGTACGCAGTATTTT	CASSLIVGSVGTQYF
few	12	TRBV29-1	.	TRBJ2-3	TGCAGCGGAGAATCTAGCACAGATACGCAGTATTTT	CSGESSTDTQYF
.	13	TRBV11-2	.	TRBJ2-3	TGTGCCAGCAGCTCAACCACCCGAGTTGCGCAGTATTTT	CASSSTTRVAQYF
few	14	TRBV30	.	TRBJ2-1	TGTGCCTGGAGCCAAGGGGGATCCTACAATGAGCAGTTCTTC	CAWSQGGSYNEQFF
few	15	TRBV6-6	.	TRBJ2-6	TGTGCCAGCAGTACGTACAGGGTTGGGGCCAACGTCCTGACTTTC	CASSTYRVGANVLTF
.	17	TRBV7-2	TRBD2	TRBJ2-1	TGTGCCAGCAGCTCACCTGTAGGGACCGGGAGGGGTAATGAGCAGTTCTTC	CASSSPVGTGRGNEQFF
few	15	TRBV9	.	TRBJ2-2	TGTGCCAGCAGCGTAGGGGCTTTGAACACCGGGGAGCTGTTTTTT	CASSVGALNTGELFF
few	13	TRBV29-1	TRBD2	TRBJ2-1	TGCAGCGGCTCGGGACTACCCAACAATGAGCAGTTCTTC	CSGSGLPNNEQFF
few	14	TRBV30	.	TRBJ2-1	TGTGCCTGGAGTGTCAAGATGTCTCGGAATGAGCAGTTCTTC	CAWSVKMSRNEQFF
.	15	TRBV12-5	TRBD1	TRBJ2-7	TGTGCTAGTGTTCCCCAGGGGGCAGGGATCTACGAGCAGTACTTC	CASVPQGAGIYEQYF
few	13	TRBV7-3	.	TRBJ2-5	TGTGCCAGCAGCTTGCTACAGCAAGAGACCCAGTACTTC	CASSLLQQETQYF
few	17	TRBV7-9	TRBD1	TRBJ1-4	TGTGCCAGCAGCCCGGGGACAGGGGGCAAGTGGAGTAAAAAACTGTTTTTT	CASSPGTGGKWSKKLFF
few	15	TRBV29-1	.	TRBJ2-5	TGCAGCGTTGAAGATCTTGCGGGGAACCAAGAGACCCAGTACTTC	CSVEDLAGNQETQYF
.	13	TRBV29-1	TRBD1	TRBJ2-3	TGCAGCGGGGGACAGGGTAGCGGAGATACGCAGTATTTT	CSGGQGSGDTQYF
few	15	TRBV5-4	TRBD1	TRBJ2-7	TGTGCCAGCAGTCTCGGCGGACAGGCATACTACGAGCAGTACTTC	CASSLGGQAYYEQYF
few	15	TRBV27	.	TRBJ1-5	TGTGCCAGCAGTTTTAAGGGCGCCGGCAATCAGCCCCAGCATTTT	CASSFKGAGNQPQHF
few	14	TRBV5-4	.	TRBJ2-2	TGTGCCAGCAGCGGGGGGCAGAACACCGGGGAGCTGTTTTTT	CASSGGQNTGELFF
few	14	TRBV14	.	TRBJ1-1	TGTGCCAGCAGCCGACAGCGAATGAACACTGAAGCTTTCTTT	CASSRQRMNTEAFF
few	14	TRBV4-1	.	TRBJ2-5	TGCGCCAGCAGCCAAGTAAGAAGCGTAGAGACCCAGTACTTC	CASSQVRSVETQYF
.	13	TRBV7-7	.	TRBJ2-1	TGTGCTAGCGGTCTAGGAGGGAGCGGCGAGCAGTTCTTC	CASGLGGSGEQFF